The 14 T cell receptor beta chains below come from one sample, sequenced in a study of cytomegalovirus exposure and HLA in healthy donors. It was with 60 Vbeta and 13 Jbeta primers that the PCR ran. Measured with immunoSEQ multiplex PCR; TCRdb has only the in-frame clones, and not every one. This table holds 110,000 or so clones, 83% found once. Sample: PBMCs. The receptor set was obtained from a man aged 18-30 years in good health and CMV-seronegative.

There are a few counts of this clone. The chain recombines TRBV9 with TRBJ2-1; D possibly corresponds to TRBD2 (6 bases). Trimming pared 4 bases from V and 3 bases from J, leaving 11 bases between. CDR1 and CDR2 (germline): SGDLS, YYNGEE. The CDR3 spans 14 residues. CDR3 region: CASSLRDFYNEQFF. CDR3 nucleotides: TGTGCCAGCAGCCTTAGGGACTTCTACAATGAGCAGTTCTTC.

The chain joins TRBV7-8 to TRBJ1-1; tentatively, D is TRBD1 (6 bases). CDR3 length: 15 residues. The germline V gene has CDR1 SGHVS and CDR2 FQNEAQ. V lost 4 bases to trimming and J lost 1 base, with 13 bases between them. CDR3 protein: CASSWSGDPNTEAFF. The CDR3, as DNA: TGTGCCAGCAGCTGGTCAGGGGACCCGAACACTGAAGCTTTCTTT. The variable domain in full, completed from reference TRBV7-8 and TRBJ1-1, reads GAGVSQSPRYKVAKRGQDVALRCDPISGHVSLFWYQQALGQGPEFLTYFQNEAQLDKSGLPSDRFFAERPEGSVSTLKIQRTQQEDSAVYLCASSWSGDPNTEAFFGQGTRLTVV.

This chain uses TRBV4-1 with TRBJ2-5, with TRBD2 identical over 8 bases. Near its end, the DNA agrees better with TRBJ2-7, so the J call may be wrong. This CDR3 is built from 16 residues. Per germline, CDR1 MGHRA and CDR2 YSYEKL. The CDR3 loop reads CASSQDRGGPSYEQYF. The CDR3 nucleotides read TGCGCCAGCAGCCAAGATCGGGGGGGCCCGAGCTACGAGCAGTACTTC.

The CDR3 protein is CASSMNRVLNEEAFF. The CDR3 nucleotides are TGTGCCAGTAGTATGAACAGGGTCCTGAACGAGGAAGCTTTCTTT. The J gene is TRBJ1-1, the V gene TRBV19; possibly TRBD1 for D (6 bases). Trimming shortened V by 3 bases and J by 8 bases, and 19 bases separated the two germline ends. Germline-derived CDR1 and CDR2 are LNHDA and SQIVND (reference sequence). The CDR3 consists of 15 residues.

The chain couples TRBV10-3 to TRBJ2-1, with 9 bases matching TRBD2. CDR1 and CDR2 (germline): ENHRY, SYGVKD. V gave up 7 bases and J gave up 4 bases; unmatched junction bases: 8. The CDR3 sequence is 15 residues long. CDR3 nucleotide sequence: TGTGCCATCACCGAAGCTAGCGGGGATTACAATGAGCAGTTCTTC. It translates to CAITEASGDYNEQFF.

This clone was detected only a few times. The chain links TRBV27 to TRBJ2-3, with D unclear. The CDR3 is 16 residues long. Trimming took 3 bases from V and 2 from J, leaving 15 bases between them. The V gene's germline CDR1 is MNHEY and CDR2 SMNVEV (reference sequence). In DNA, the CDR3 is TGTGCCAGCAGTTTCCTTAGCAGTGCCTACACAGATACGCAGTATTTT. It specifies CASSFLSSAYTDTQYF.

The V and J genes are TRBV5-6 and TRBJ2-7; possibly TRBD2 for D (6 bases). The germline CDR1 and CDR2 sequences are SGHDT and YYEEEE. The V gene lost 7 bases and the J gene lost 2 bases, with 13 bases spanning the gap. The CDR3 loop spans 13 amino acids. The CDR3 DNA follows: TGTGCCAGCGGAGGGACGGGAGCCTACGAGCAGTACTTC. Protein sequence: CASGGTGAYEQYF.

The V gene is TRBV4-3, the J gene TRBJ1-1; no definite D call. CDR1 is LGHNA, CDR2 YSLEER, per germline. Trimming pared 0 bases from V and 4 bases from J, leaving 6 bases between. The CDR3 loop spans 13 amino acids. CDR3 nucleotides: TGCGCCAGCAGCCAAGATCGGGGCACTGAAGCTTTCTTT. It encodes CASSQDRGTEAFF.

The chain recombines TRBV16 with TRBJ1-1, with D tentatively TRBD1 (5 bases). CDR1 KGHSY and CDR2 FQNENV come from the germline V gene. CDR3 length: 14 amino acids. With 3 bases removed from V and 6 bases from J, the gap between germline ends came to 14 bases. The CDR3 region has the DNA TGTGCCAGCAGCCACTCGACAGCCCGTTCTGAAGCTTTCTTT. Its translation is CASSHSTARSEAFF. The full variable domain, completed using reference TRBV16 and TRBJ1-1, is GEEVAQTPKHLVRGEGQKAKLYCAPIKGHSYVFWYQQVLKNEFKFLISFQNENVFDETGMPKERFSAKCLPNSPCSLEIQATKLEDSAVYFCASSHSTARSEAFFGQGTRLTVV.

The CDR3 nucleotides are TGTGCCAGCAGTGTCGGAATAGCGGGAGGGTACACAGATACGCAGTATTTT. It translates to CASSVGIAGGYTDTQYF. The V gene is TRBV6-1, the J gene TRBJ2-3; TRBD2 matches 11 bases. In germline, CDR1 is MNHNS, CDR2 SASEGT. V lost 4 bases and J lost 2; bases outside the gene matches: 8. The CDR3 is made up of 17 amino acids.

The chain links TRBV4-2 to TRBJ1-1, with D perhaps TRBD1 (5 bases). The germline V gene has CDR1 LGHNA and CDR2 YNFKEQ. V was pared by 7 bases and J by 4 bases, with 16 bases between. The CDR3 is made up of 14 amino acids. DNA for the CDR3: TGTGCCAGCACCCGGACGGTGACAGCCACTGAAGCTTTCTTT. It yields the protein CASTRTVTATEAFF.

The chain employs TRBV30 and TRBJ2-2, with TRBD2 identical over 12 bases. CDR3 size: 15 residues. Germline CDR1 and CDR2: GTSNPN and SVGIG (reference sequence). Losses at the gene ends were 5 bases for V and 4 bases for J; bases not matched to a gene: 5. The CDR3, as DNA: TGTGCCTGGGCTAGCGGGAGGGTGTTCACCGGGGAGCTGTTTTTT. Its translation: CAWASGRVFTGELFF.

The chain couples TRBV7-2 to TRBJ2-1; D is undetermined. Deletions cut 1 base from V and 2 bases from J, with 9 bases between. This CDR3 has 15 amino acids. Germline V CDR1 and CDR2: SGHTA, FQGNSA. The CDR3, as DNA: TGTGCCAGCAGCTTAGAGCTTAGTACCTACAATGAGCAGTTCTTC. Its translation: CASSLELSTYNEQFF.

Notes on this clone: Mismatch with germline at one junction end may stem from a read error. The CDR3 nucleotides read TGTGCCGGCAGCTCCTTCCGACAGGGGGGGAACTATGGCTACACCTTC. Its protein product is CAGSSFRQGGNYGYTF. The gene calls are TRBV5-4 and TRBJ1-2, with 9 bases lining up with TRBD1. This CDR3 region has 16 residues. The germline V gene encodes CDR1 SGHNT and CDR2 YYREEE (reference sequence). The entire variable domain, with the rest obtained from reference TRBV5-4 and TRBJ1-2, is as follows: ETGVTQSPTHLIKTRGQQVTLRCSSQSGHNTVSWYQQALGQGPQFIFQYYREEENGRGNFPPRFSGLQFPNYSSELNVNALELDDSALYLCAGSSFRQGGNYGYTFGSGTRLTVV.